This TCR beta chain was found in a study of blood T cell repertoires in COVID-19. The overall study: There were acute and convalescent COVID-19 samples, and they came from the United States, Italy and Spain. The analysed material was cDNA or gDNA that came from T cells, B-cell-depleted T cells, or PBMCs.

Germline V gene sequence: CDR1 LNHDA, CDR2 SQIVND (reference sequence). V was pared by 4 bases and J by 0 bases, with 16 bases between. This CDR3 region has 18 residues. Per the study methods: Reference gene primer amplification gave estimated nucleated cell counts. Using immunoSEQ multiplex PCR, the repertoire was profiled, and TCRdb retains in-frame clones only, with some absent. V and J calls and clone size are those listed in that table; D and trimming were worked out from the DNA. Among about 230,000 clones listed, over 80% were seen once. The chain is built from TRBV19 and TRBJ2-6; TRBD2 is a possible D gene (6 bases). This TCR derives from a middle-aged man with acute or convalescent COVID-19. Sample: peripheral blood. The CDR3: CASSTFLFGGSGANVLTF. CDR3 nucleotide sequence: TGTGCCAGTAGTACCTTCCTTTTCGGGGGCTCTGGGGCCAACGTCCTGACTTTC. The variable domain in full, completed from reference TRBV19 and TRBJ2-6, reads DGGITQSPKYLFRKEGQNVTLSCEQNLNHDAMYWYRQDPGQGLRLIYYSQIVNDFQKGDIAEGYSVSREKKESFPLTVTSAQKNPTAFYLCASSTFLFGGSGANVLTFGAGSRLTVL.